Listed below are T cell receptor beta chains from one sample, sequenced in a study of OX40 agonist ivuxolimab in advanced cancers. Method: immunoSEQ multiplex PCR; TCRdb's copy keeps in-frame clones and lacks some. The top ten clones hold under 2% of a sample with around 39,000 clones, roughly 80% of them seen once. The material was CD4+ or CD8+ T cells sorted from blood, obtained in a trial of the OX40 agonist ivuxolimab. The receptors stem from an adult with an advanced solid tumor such as melanoma, head and neck, liver or kidney cancer. Each CDR3 is given with its conserved first and last residue. D genes are given only for firm matches. Clone size appears in some rows only: once, few, many, or a class for an expanded clone.

>TRBD1|TRBV7-2|TRBJ1-6|.
CASSLAGTDNSPLHF
TGTGCCAGCAGCTTAGCCGGGACAGATAATTCACCCCTCCACTTT
>.|TRBV30|TRBJ1-2|.
CAWSAGTGNYGYTF
TGTGCCTGGAGTGCCGGGACGGGGAACTATGGCTACACCTTC
>.|TRBV5-1|TRBJ2-1|.
CASSLDRQEQFF
TGCGCCAGCAGCTTGGATCGGCAGGAGCAGTTCTTC
>.|TRBV30|TRBJ1-1|.
CACLFGGLSGRAFF
TGTGCCTGCTTATTTGGGGGGCTCAGCGGGCGAGCTTTCTTT
>.|TRBV5-5|TRBJ2-7|.
CASSFDAGGTTSYEQYF
TGTGCCAGCAGCTTTGATGCAGGCGGGACGACGTCCTACGAGCAGTACTTC
>.|TRBV12-5|TRBJ2-6|.
CASGLVQTAGANVLTF
TGTGCTAGTGGTTTGGTACAAACCGCGGGGGCCAACGTCCTGACTTTC
>.|TRBV18|TRBJ2-7|.
CASSPNTGREQYF
TGTGCCAGCTCACCAAATACGGGGCGAGAGCAGTACTTC
>TRBD2|TRBV4-3|TRBJ2-1|.
CASSQVAGLAGGNEQFF
TGCGCCAGCAGCCAAGTAGCGGGACTAGCGGGGGGTAATGAGCAGTTCTTC
>.|TRBV5-1|TRBJ1-1|few
CASSFDGLNTEAFF
TGCGCCAGCAGCTTCGACGGGTTGAACACTGAAGCTTTCTTT
>TRBD1|TRBV19|TRBJ1-4|.
CASSRGQGSIWDEKLFF
TGTGCCAGTAGTCGGGGACAGGGATCCATTTGGGATGAAAAACTGTTTTTT
>.|TRBV18|TRBJ2-2|.
CASSATTPYLTGELFF
TGTGCCAGCTCAGCTACAACCCCCTACCTCACCGGGGAGCTGTTTTTT
>TRBD1|TRBV6-1|TRBJ2-6|.
CASSKGQGSGANVLTF
TGTGCCAGCAGTAAAGGACAGGGGTCCGGGGCCAACGTCCTGACTTTC
>.|TRBV4-1|TRBJ2-3|.
CASSQVVTRSSTDTQYF
TGCGCCAGCAGCCAAGTCGTGACTAGGTCAAGCACAGATACGCAGTATTTT
>TRBD2|TRBV5-1|TRBJ2-5|.
CASSLRGGGIGETQYF
TGCGCCAGCAGCTTGCGAGGCGGGGGGATAGGGGAGACCCAGTACTTC
>.|TRBV6-6|TRBJ2-3|.
CASSSVQTSSTQYF
TGTGCCAGCAGTTCCGTACAGACTAGTAGTACGCAGTATTTT
>TRBD1|TRBV6-1|TRBJ1-1|.
CASSQENRGREAFF
TGTGCCAGCAGCCAAGAAAACAGGGGGCGGGAAGCTTTCTTT
>TRBD1|TRBV9|TRBJ2-3|.
CASSRLDRGTDTQYF
TGTGCCAGCAGCCGTTTGGACAGGGGCACAGATACGCAGTATTTT
>.|TRBV7-9|TRBJ1-1|.
CASSFMNTEAFF
TGTGCCAGCAGTTTCATGAACACTGAAGCTTTCTTT
>.|TRBV5-1|TRBJ2-5|.
CASRLATTGAETQYF
TGCGCCAGCAGACTTGCGACAACCGGGGCAGAGACCCAGTACTTC
>TRBD2|TRBV30|TRBJ2-1|once
CAFSGGAFNEQFF
TGTGCCTTTAGCGGGGGGGCGTTTAATGAGCAGTTCTTC
>TRBD1|TRBV5-4|TRBJ2-2|.
CASRKKTGITGELFF
TGTGCCAGCAGGAAAAAGACAGGGATCACCGGGGAGCTGTTTTTT
>TRBD1|TRBV6-6|TRBJ2-1|.
CASSYSGTGLNEQFF
TGTGCCAGCAGTTACTCCGGGACAGGGCTAAATGAGCAGTTCTTC
>.|TRBV6-5|TRBJ1-2|.
CASSYGPGLLGYTF
TGTGCCAGCAGTTACGGCCCAGGGCTTCTTGGCTACACCTTC